This entry is about one TCR beta chain. What it binds is not known. The entry originates in a study of T cells in localized non-small cell lung cancer. V trimming: 0 bases; J trimming: 10 bases; junction bases outside the gene matches: 11. Germline-derived CDR1 and CDR2 are SGHNT and YENEEA. CDR3 length: 15 amino acids. Study findings and constraints: Uninvolved adjacent lung, not tumor, had the highest T cell clonality. In adjacent lung appeared a median around 55 of the top 100 tumor clones. A higher density of T cells in blood coincided with extended overall survival.

Libraries were prepared by immunoSEQ multiplex PCR; TCRdb keeps only in-frame clonotypes and omits some of them. The sample includes approximately 4,100 clones, over 30% of them seen just once. Source: lung tumor tissue, taken before any cancer treatment. The V call is TRBV11-3, the J call TRBJ1-1, with 7 bases fitting TRBD1. The sequence was obtained from a woman aged 35 to 70 with stage I lung adenocarcinoma. As DNA, the CDR3 is TGTGCCAGCAGCTTAGACCGACAGGGCTTTCTCGTAGCTTTCTTT. Translating it yields CASSLDRQGFLVAFF.